Sequencing of this T cell receptor (beta chain) was carried out in a study of cytomegalovirus exposure and HLA in healthy donors (TCRdb year 2017). Concerning the study at large: An earlier analysis of a few hundred of the donors reported roughly 300 Gb of sequence data and around 110 million unique TCR beta sequences obtained from about 179 million T cells. The later analysis used no new phenotypic data to find candidate immune exposures, relying instead on TCR beta sequences and their occurrence across donors. A later genetic analysis used genome-wide SNP genotypes for about three fifths of the 666 donors, treating that subset as a discovery cohort. The study profiled the T cell repertoires of under 700 subjects by immunosequencing and related them to cytomegalovirus serostatus. Typing coverage varied by locus: about 629-630 donors for A, B, C, DRB1 and DQB1; roughly 510 for DQA1; 606 for DPA1; about 450 for DPB1. The genetic ancestry cluster associated with self-reported Caucasian donors included about 81% of the roughly 360 genotyped donors. The study combined high-throughput TCR immunosequencing, statistical association of individual TCRs with disease status, and machine learning to predict cytomegalovirus infection status. Among some 410 genotyped donors of the cohort, an average of roughly 230,000 unique TCR beta nucleotide sequences was sequenced per donor, of which about 18% were non-productive. Because of strong linkage in the cohort, roughly five DR-DQ haplotypes were treated as single units for association and clustering. In a later analysis, previously published TCR beta repertoires from 550 to 700 donors were re-analyzed and high-resolution HLA genotyping was added so that TCR occurrence patterns could be studied. In an earlier analysis of 500 to 650 of the donors, high-throughput TCR beta sequencing was used to judge whether each TCR beta V gene segment behaved as functional or pseudogenic. Donor age, sex, ethnicity and CMV serostatus were collected together with the repertoire data. The study aimed to test whether cataloging public T cell receptors could reveal signatures of past pathogen exposure. HLA typing included class I and class II loci at four-digit resolution. Roughly 290 gigabases of sequencing data and around 80 million unique TCR sequences made up an early release that covered roughly 670 HLA-typed donors. In addition to the first cohort of around 670 subjects, a separate validation cohort of approximately 130 different subjects was used. Every repertoire in the discovery cohort had been generated on one and the same sequencing platform.

The table lists this clone with a count of one. Its antigen has not been determined. No base quality values were provided; no much bigger clone lies one nucleotide off. The cohort comprised fewer than 750 healthy bone marrow donors. At the time of sampling, all cohort members were nominally healthy, though unrecorded immune exposures were likely present. The donor was CMV seropositive and was included in the group of 250 to 300 seropositive cohort members. A peripheral blood sample was provided by each donor, and peripheral blood mononuclear cells were used for TCR beta sequencing. Genomic DNA was extracted from the blood cell samples with the Qiagen DNeasy Blood Extraction Kit. Libraries came from the immunoSEQ multiplex PCR assay. The multiplex PCR relied on a mix of 60 forward primers for TCR Vbeta segments and 13 reverse primers for TCR Jbeta segments. The CDR3 region of rearranged TCR beta genes was amplified from genomic DNA by a multiplex PCR assay. On the Illumina HiSeq System, the amplified TCR beta libraries were sequenced as 87-base-pair reads. The source study handled its data this way. A later analysis tallied tens of millions of unique TCR beta chains across the 666 repertoires, and approximately 12 million of those chains were shared by two or more donors. A nearest-neighbor algorithm error-corrected the raw reads and collapsed the reads into unique sequences, merging closely related sequences to remove PCR and sequencing errors. CDR3 sequences were aligned to IMGT reference sequences to assign V, D and J gene segments. Each retained sequence needed at least a six-nucleotide match to both a V gene segment and a J gene segment. A rearrangement counted as productive if the CDR3 had no stop codons and remained in frame with V and J, and every other rearrangement counted as non-productive. CDR3 was defined by IMGT convention, running from the second conserved V-encoded cysteine to the conserved J-encoded phenylalanine. The earlier analysis of about 640 of the donors excluded any sequence lacking an unambiguous match to a single V gene segment. An earlier analysis of 500 to 600 of the donors classified V segments as functional when productive rearrangements were above 56.7% and as segregating when the standard deviation between donors was above 5%. A statistical classification framework was built to diagnose cytomegalovirus status from the catalog of TCR beta chain sequences. In a later analysis, V and J genes were assigned by comparing TCR nucleotide sequences against IMGT/GENE-DB human TR gene sequences. Using the TCRdist pipeline, a later analysis assigned CDR3 sequences along with most-parsimonious VDJ recombination scenarios. In a later analysis, every TCR beta chain was defined by the combination of its CDR3 amino acid sequence and its V-gene family, and reads without a unique V-gene family were dropped. A later analysis removed 592 highly shared, low-generation-probability nucleotide sequences to deal with suspected cross-contamination and a sequencing artifact. A later analysis calculated a clonal expansion index for each public chain from normalized within-repertoire ranks of inferred template counts. In a later analysis, generation probabilities were computed using a VDJ recombination model fitted to out-of-frame rearrangements, and the results were checked against IGoR. In a later analysis, TCR-TCR, TCR-HLA and TCR-CMV co-occurrence was scored with hypergeometric tests, and a repertoire-size bias correction was applied to TCR pairs. False discovery rates were estimated in a later analysis by permuting HLA or CMV assignments 20 times. In a later analysis, co-occurring TCRs were grouped with DBSCAN, and TCRdist sequence similarity was added when clustering was performed within HLA-allele-positive subsets. Repertoires with fewer than 30,000 or more than 120,000 public chains, plus five repertoires with anomalous nucleotide sharing, were excluded from co-occurrence clustering. The immuneACCESS repertoire file appears here via TCRdb, limited to in-frame rearrangements. These files lack a portion of the clones; in checked studies, under half of the deficit traces to unresolved V genes, and the cause of the others is not known. Clonal size and the V and J genes are those of that table, whereas D and trimming came from the DNA. In all, the sample holds around 190,000 clones, and more than 65% of those were seen once. The top ten hold 1% to 1.5% of the sample.

Findings and caveats that apply to the study as a whole: A further reported finding was that TCR beta sequences accurately predicted the HLA-A and HLA-B alleles for most subjects in the first cohort. In a later analysis, TCR association rates were found to vary across HLA loci, with the most associated TCRs seen for DRB1 alleles and the fewest for HLA-C alleles. A later genetic analysis associated a missense DCLRE1C variant with V-gene and J-gene trimming of TCR beta chains, and an independent cohort replicated the association. At a false discovery rate of 0.05, a later analysis linked some 17,000 TCR beta sequences to specific HLA alleles. A total of 150 to 200 TCR beta chains were listed by the study as associated with cytomegalovirus. In vitro tests confirmed that a few of the cytomegalovirus-associated TCR beta chains recognize cytomegalovirus antigens. Compared with the roughly 670-donor mean, donors in an Asian-associated ancestry cluster had fewer N-insertions in productive TCRs, according to a later genetic analysis. In a later analysis, HLA-associated TCR beta chains were found to be more clonally expanded and to have lower generation probabilities than equally common non-associated chains. According to a later analysis, most CMV-associated TCR beta chains appeared to be HLA-restricted, and the HLA associations seemed to be driven largely by CMV exposure. The only immune exposure information available for the cohort was CMV serostatus. The classifier was reported to diagnose cytomegalovirus status with high specificity and sensitivity in both the original cohort and the validation cohort. Presence/absence analyses assumed roughly uniform sequencing depth across donors, an assumption that may not hold. Because HLA typing was missing for some donors at each locus, association tests included only the typed subset. The cohort was sequenced for TCR beta chains only, and without alpha or paired-chain data the features that could be detected were limited. Strong co-occurrence of HLA alleles, especially DR and DQ, made assigning TCR associations to individual alleles difficult. The earlier analysis of approximately 560 of the donors excluded some 15 rarely observed V segments, including chromosome 9 orphons, because counts were too low. A cluster of highly shared sequence variants was judged likely to represent a technical artifact of the sequencing pipeline. In an earlier analysis of approximately 590 of the donors, most TCR beta V segments were observed in productive rearrangements about 90% or about 30% of the time, broadly matching IMGT annotations. Correlated functional status among segregating V segments might reflect linkage disequilibrium, but an unknown experimental factor could not be ruled out. Several of the top co-occurrence clusters appeared to be linked to parvovirus B19, influenza, CMV and Epstein-Barr virus, according to a later analysis. According to the authors, the approach could potentially be generalized to other disease states and immunological phenotypes. Most TCR sequences were observed very rarely across donors, whereas some public TCRs were present in many individuals.

The sequenced material came from PBMCs. This TCR was recovered from a girl aged 2 to 10 in good health and CMV-seropositive.

DNA sequence: TGTGCCAGCAGTTACCTAGTGGGTTTTACCTATGGCTACACCTTC. This translates into CASSYLVGFTYGYTF. The V gene is TRBV6-5 and the J gene is TRBJ1-2; the D gene is not confidently resolved. Trimming at the junction amounts to 2 bases on V and 4 bases on J, and the germline ends lie 14 bases apart. The germline V gene provides CDR1 MNHEY and CDR2 SVGAGI. From cysteine to phenylalanine, the CDR3 is 15 amino acids long. Left in the record is the CDR3 DNA by itself, 45 bases read in frame from the first base.